Following are 12 T cell receptor beta chains from one sample sequenced in a study of blood T cell repertoires in COVID-19. The method was immunoSEQ multiplex PCR; TCRdb's version includes in-frame clones alone and lacks a portion of them. The repertoire includes around 70,000 clones, roughly 80% of them detected once, and about 6.2% sits in the top ten. Sequencing was carried out using peripheral blood. These receptors all come from a man aged 60 to 69 with acute or convalescent COVID-19.

This chain connects TRBV7-2 to TRBJ2-5; no firm D call. Per germline, CDR1 SGHTA and CDR2 FQGNSA. The CDR3 is made up of 15 amino acids. V was trimmed by 1 base and J by 5 bases, leaving 14 bases between them. The CDR3 sequence: CASSLEAPPRETQYF. The CDR3 nucleotides are TGTGCCAGCAGCTTAGAGGCTCCCCCGCGGGAGACCCAGTACTTC.

This clone was recorded a few times. The rearrangement joins TRBV5-6 to TRBJ2-7; D possibly corresponds to TRBD1 (5 bases). V lost 2 bases, J lost 1 base, and 13 bases lay in between. The CDR3 spans 15 residues. Germline CDR1 and CDR2: SGHDT and YYEEEE. The CDR3 DNA sequence: TGTGCCAGCAGCTTCCCTCAGGGTACGTCCTACGAGCAGTACTTC. Translating it yields CASSFPQGTSYEQYF.

This rearrangement joins TRBV2 to TRBJ2-2; tentative D call: TRBD2 (7 bases). The CDR3 sequence is 14 residues long. Germline V gives CDR1 SNHLY, CDR2 FYNNEI. The V gene lost 6 bases and the J gene lost 6 bases, with 14 bases spanning the gap. The CDR3 spells CASSDQGGAGELFF. The DNA of the CDR3 is TGTGCCAGCAGCGATCAAGGGGGGGCCGGGGAGCTGTTTTTT.

This chain joins TRBV19 and TRBJ1-5; D unresolved. The CDR3 covers 16 residues. The germline V gene encodes CDR1 LNHDA and CDR2 SQIVND (reference sequence). V lost 3 bases to trimming and J lost 1 base, with 13 bases between them. This CDR3 reads CASSMLSELSNQPQHF. The CDR3 DNA follows: TGTGCCAGTAGTATGTTGTCGGAGTTGAGCAATCAGCCCCAGCATTTT.

The chain carries TRBV13 and TRBJ2-3; tentatively, D is TRBD2 (6 bases). Trimming cost V 1 base and J 4 bases, with 12 bases left between them. Per the germline V gene, CDR1 is PRHDT and CDR2 is FYEKMQ (reference sequence). The CDR3 contains 15 residues. The CDR3: CASSLDAGPSDTQYF. The CDR3, as DNA: TGTGCCAGCAGCTTAGACGCGGGGCCGTCAGATACGCAGTATTTT.

The chain uses TRBV6-6 and TRBJ2-7; D gene uncertain. The CDR3 consists of 13 residues. Germline assignment: CDR1 MNHNY and CDR2 SVGAGI (reference sequence). Deletions cut 6 bases from V and 4 bases from J, with 13 bases between. CDR3 sequence (DNA): TGTGCCAGCAGGACCCCGACGGAGTACGAGCAGTACTTC. Its protein is CASRTPTEYEQYF.

The chain joins TRBV27 to TRBJ2-7; 7 nucleotides agree with TRBD1. The CDR3 extends over 16 amino acids. V lost 3 bases, J lost 1 base, and 9 bases stayed unmatched. The germline V gene encodes CDR1 MNHEY and CDR2 SMNVEV (reference sequence). The CDR3 nucleotides read TGTGCCAGCAGTTTCCGACAGGGAGCCCTTTCCTACGAGCAGTACTTC. Translating gives CASSFRQGALSYEQYF.

In this sample, this clone turned up a few times. J is TRBJ1-6 and V is TRBV5-1; 7 bases are shared with TRBD1. V was clipped by 3 bases and J by 5 bases; unmatched bases: 2. This CDR3 spans 14 amino acids. CDR1 and CDR2 (germline): SGHRS, YFSETQ. CDR3 region: CASSWDSNNSPLHF. The CDR3 DNA is TGCGCCAGCAGCTGGGACAGTAATAATTCACCCCTCCACTTT.

This clone was observed once. The genes are TRBV19 and TRBJ2-2; D call uncertain. V was cut by 8 bases and J by 0 bases, with 10 bases left in between. CDR3 size: 14 residues. Germline CDR1 and CDR2: LNHDA and SQIVND (reference sequence). The CDR3 is CASHTTANTGELFF. The DNA of the CDR3 is TGTGCCAGTCATACTACGGCGAACACCGGGGAGCTGTTTTTT.

V gene TRBV7-9 combines with J gene TRBJ1-6, with D tentatively TRBD1 (5 bases). Trimming took off 5 bases at V and 4 bases at J, with 12 bases between the two ends. CDR3 length: 15 amino acids. Germline V gene data show CDR1 as SEHNR and CDR2 as FQNEAQ (reference sequence). For the CDR3, the DNA is TGTGCCAGCAGCCTGAGCACAGGTTATAATTCACCCCTCCACTTT. Translating gives CASSLSTGYNSPLHF.

This rearrangement joins TRBV7-2 to TRBJ2-3, with D possibly TRBD2 on 5 matching bases. Trimming cost V 4 bases and J 1 base, with 9 bases left between them. CDR1 SGHTA and CDR2 FQGNSA come from the germline V gene. This CDR3 comprises 14 residues. The CDR3 nucleotides are TGTGCCAGCAGCTCTGGACTGGGCACAGATACGCAGTATTTT. This gives the protein CASSSGLGTDTQYF.

The chain couples TRBV7-6 to TRBJ2-7; TRBD2 aligns across 8 bases. Germline V gives CDR1 SGHVS, CDR2 FNYEAQ. The CDR3 is 15 residues long. V lost 5 bases to trimming and J lost 0 bases; unmatched junction nucleotides: 6. The CDR3 nucleotides are TGTGCCAGCAGCCTTACGGGGGGGAGCTCCTACGAGCAGTACTTC. This sequence encodes CASSLTGGSSYEQYF.